These 29 T cell receptor beta chains were sequenced from one sample in a study of T cell clonality in common variable immunodeficiency (dated by TCRdb to the mid-2010s). Library generation was performed with the immunoSEQ multiplex PCR assay. TCRdb stores this immuneACCESS table with in-frame sequences only. Part of the clones is absent; in the studies checked, under half of the shortfall reflects unresolved V genes, and no reason is known for the rest. The data for this sample show about 81,000 clones, each detected more than once. Of the sample, 0.75% to 1% is held by the ten largest clones. What was sequenced was peripheral blood mononuclear cells. These receptors were obtained from a person aged 18 to 75 in good health.

This clone was detected many times. The read comes to an end 3 residues before the CDR3 does, leaving the germline J gene to fill in the end. V and J are TRBV20-1 and TRBJ2-3; 7 bases agree with TRBD2. This CDR3 is 15 amino acids long. Looked up from germline, CDR1 is DFQATT and CDR2 is SNEGSKA (reference sequence). Trimming at V came to 0 bases and at J to 1 base, leaving 4 bases not matched to a gene. Incomplete CDR3 DNA: TGCAGTGCTAGAGATCTGGGAGGGGGCACAGATACG. This encodes CSARDLGGGTDT. The full CDR3 sequence reads CSARDLGGGTDTQYF.

In its sample, this clone was seen a few times. The read ends 3 residues early relative to the CDR3; the germline J gene fills the gap. This chain joins TRBV6-4 and TRBJ2-1; D is unclear. Germline-derived CDR1 and CDR2 are MRHNA and SNTAGT. The CDR3 loop spans 14 amino acids. V was pared by 5 bases and J by 3 bases, with 11 bases between. The CDR3 here is CASSPEELYNEQFF. The sequenced part of the CDR3 DNA is TGTGCCAGCAGTCCCGAAGAACTCTACAATGAG.

This clone was detected ten times or more. The CDR3 is cut off 3 residues early in the read; its end comes from the germline J gene. This chain joins TRBV7-3 and TRBJ1-1; D perhaps matches TRBD1 (6 bases). From germline, CDR1 is SGHTA and CDR2 FQGTGA. This CDR3 is built from 13 residues. V lost 6 bases and J 1 base, leaving 9 bases between the germline ends. CDR3: CASSRTANTEAFF. The sequenced part of the CDR3 DNA is TGTGCCAGCAGTCGGACAGCGAACACTGAA.

With regard to this clone: The CDR3 is cut off 3 residues early in the read; its end comes from the germline J gene. The rearrangement links TRBV18 to TRBJ1-4, with 7 nucleotides matching TRBD1. The CDR3 spans 16 residues. The V gene end was trimmed by 5 bases and the J gene end by 8 bases; junction bases not matched to a gene: 14. Germline loops: CDR1 KGHSH, CDR2 LQKENI. CDR3 DNA, as far as it was read: TGTGCCAGCTCAAGGAAAGGGGGACAGTCGTCGGAAAAA. Encoded protein: CASSRKGGQSSEK. The full-length CDR3 reads as CASSRKGGQSSEKLFF. Filled out from reference TRBV18 and TRBJ1-4, the complete variable domain reads NAGVMQNPRHLVRRRGQEARLRCSPMKGHSHVYWYRQLPEEGLKFMVYLQKENIIDESGMPKERFSAEFPKEGPSILRIQQVVRGDSAAYFCASSRKGGQSSEKLFFGSGTQLSVL.

Many counts were recorded for this clone. The sequence runs out 3 residues before the end of the CDR3; the remainder is reconstructed from the germline J gene. This sequence joins TRBV18 and TRBJ2-7; D ambiguous. The ends were cut back, 5 bases at V and 4 bases at J, with 6 bases in the middle. The CDR3 length is 11 residues. Per germline, CDR1 KGHSH and CDR2 LQKENI. The CDR3 bases that were read are TGTGCCAGCTCAAACAGATACGAG. Protein product: CASSNRYE. The complete CDR3 sequence is CASSNRYEQYF.

Many counts were recorded for this clone. Coverage ceases 3 residues before the CDR3 finishes, and the germline J gene fills in the end. The chain recombines TRBV5-4 with TRBJ2-1; 9 nucleotides match TRBD2. The germline V gene encodes CDR1 SGHNT and CDR2 YYREEE (reference sequence). Trimming at V came to 2 bases and at J to 0 bases, leaving 3 bases not matched to a gene. This CDR3 is built from 16 residues. The CDR3 bases that were read are TGTGCCAGCAGCTTCGGAGCGGGAGGCTCCTACAATGAG. This translates into CASSFGAGGSYNE. The entire CDR3 sequence reads CASSFGAGGSYNEQFF.

This clone has a count of ten or more. The read ends 3 residues shy of where the CDR3 ends; the end is completed using the germline J gene. This chain links TRBV12-3 or TRBV12-4 with TRBJ2-5; D is unresolved. There are 14 residues in the CDR3. V lost 5 bases and J 0 bases, leaving 10 bases between the germline ends. CDR3 bases read: TGTGCCAGCAGTCCCCAGTTGTACCAAGAGACC. This encodes CASSPQLYQET. The CDR3 in full is CASSPQLYQETQYF.

This clone was found many times. This CDR3 reads CASSPSGPTYEQYF. CDR3 DNA (partial): TGTGCCAGCAGCCCTAGCGGGCCCACCTACGAG. The genes are TRBV7-2 and TRBJ2-7; 8 positions match TRBD2. Coverage ceases 3 residues before the CDR3 finishes, and the germline J gene fills in the end. This CDR3 contains 14 residues. Trimming at V came to 5 bases and at J to 2 bases, leaving 5 bases not matched to a gene. Per germline, CDR1 SGHTA and CDR2 FQGNSA.

This clone was found many times. The read gets to within 3 residues of the CDR3 end, and the germline J gene fills in the rest. The gene calls are TRBV23-1 and TRBJ2-3, with 7 bases lining up with TRBD2. TRBV23-1 has ORF status, its function being uncertain. V shed 2 bases and J 5 bases; nucleotides not matched to a gene: 10. The CDR3 extends over 16 amino acids. The CDR3 bases that were read are TGCGCCAGCAGTCAAACTCGGGACTACCTTCGAGATACG. It is translated as CASSQTRDYLRDT. The full CDR3 is CASSQTRDYLRDTQYF.

In this sample, this clone turned up many times. Read sequence stops 3 residues before the CDR3 end, and the germline J gene provides the missing end. The V gene is TRBV20-1, the J gene TRBJ2-1; possible D gene TRBD2, 6 bases. Germline CDR1 and CDR2: DFQATT and SNEGSKA (reference sequence). V was pared by 3 bases and J by 6 bases, with 18 bases between. CDR3 size: 15 residues. The CDR3 spells CSARGGRVETNEQFF. CDR3 DNA (partial): TGCAGTGCTAGGGGAGGCAGGGTCGAGACCAATGAG.

This clone was counted at least ten times. Read sequence stops 3 residues before the CDR3 end, and the germline J gene provides the missing end. The rearrangement links TRBV5-1 to TRBJ2-1; TRBD2 might be the D (5 bases). The germline gives CDR1 SGHRS, CDR2 YFSETQ. CDR3 size: 14 residues. V was clipped by 0 bases and J by 5 bases, with 9 bases between them. The CDR3 protein is CASSLASKNNEQFF. Partial CDR3 DNA: TGCGCCAGCAGCTTGGCTAGCAAAAACAATGAG.

This clone was seen a handful of times. The read ends 3 residues shy of where the CDR3 ends; the end is completed using the germline J gene. The rearrangement uses TRBV10-2 and TRBJ1-1, with 9 bases fitting TRBD1. The CDR3 has 14 residues. V lost 4 bases, J lost 2 bases, and 2 bases stayed unmatched. Germline V lookup: CDR1 WSHSY, CDR2 SAAADI. The CDR3 bases that were read are TGCGCCAGCAGTGTACAGGGGGCTAACACTGAA. Amino acids: CASSVQGANTE. The CDR3, in full, reads CASSVQGANTEAFF.

In regard to this clone: The read terminates 3 residues ahead of where the CDR3 ends, so the germline J gene completes it. The chain couples TRBV25-1 to TRBJ2-3, with D perhaps matching TRBD2 (7 bases). CDR1 is MGHDK and CDR2 is SYGVNS in the germline V gene. Trimming removed 3 bases from V and 3 bases from J, with 13 bases in between. This CDR3 region has 15 residues. The DNA read from the CDR3 is TGTGCCAGCAGTGAGCTTAAGGGGGGGACAGATACG. Translating it yields CASSELKGGTDT. The full CDR3 sequence reads CASSELKGGTDTQYF.

Many counts were recorded for this clone. The read finishes 3 residues shy of the CDR3 end, and the germline J gene is used to complete it. The chain couples TRBV7-2 to TRBJ2-5; 7 nucleotides line up with TRBD2. The germline V gene has CDR1 SGHTA and CDR2 FQGNSA. CDR3 length equals 13 residues. Unmatched junction bases numbered 4, after V lost 6 bases and J lost 3 bases. CDR3 sequence reads: CASRLAFEETQYF. The CDR3 bases that were read are TGTGCCAGCAGACTAGCGTTTGAAGAGACC.

This clone was recorded many times. The read terminates 3 residues ahead of where the CDR3 ends, so the germline J gene completes it. The J gene is TRBJ1-2, the V gene TRBV30, with D unclear. Per germline, CDR1 GTSNPN and CDR2 SVGIG (reference sequence). The CDR3 is 12 residues long. CDR3 DNA, as far as it was read: TGTGCCTGGACCCCCGAGGGCATAGGC. Its translation: CAWTPEGIG. In full, the CDR3 reads CAWTPEGIGYTF.

This clone was seen repeatedly, ten times or more. Sequence at one end of the junction differs from germline and may be a read error. The missing CDR3 end, 3 residues past where the read stops, is filled in from the germline J gene. The V and J genes are TRBV4-2 and TRBJ2-7; D is perhaps TRBD2 (6 bases). Germline-derived CDR1 and CDR2 are LGHNA and YNFKEQ. This CDR3 spans 15 amino acids. CDR3 bases read: TGCGCCAGCAGCCAAGAGGCTAGCGTTCACTACGAG. Protein product: CASSQEASVHYE. The whole CDR3 protein is CASSQEASVHYEQYF.

This clone was detected ten times or more. The read falls 3 residues short of the CDR3 end, and the missing part is taken from the germline J gene. The chain is built from TRBV10-2 and TRBJ2-2; 7 positions agree with TRBD2. Losses at the gene ends were 11 bases for V and 1 base for J; bases not matched to a gene: 10. Germline V gene lookup returns CDR1 WSHSY and CDR2 SAAADI. The CDR3 runs to 15 residues. Partial CDR3 DNA: TGCGCCCGGAGGTCGGCGGGAGAGAACACCGGGGAG. Encoded protein: CARRSAGENTGE. The full CDR3 protein reads CARRSAGENTGELFF.

This clone showed up many times. The read is 3 residues too short to cover the CDR3 end, so that end is filled in from the germline J gene. V usage is TRBV29-1 and J usage is TRBJ2-7; 7 nucleotides agree with TRBD2. V trimming: 2 bases; J trimming: 3 bases; junction bases outside the gene matches: 7. This CDR3 is 14 amino acids long. The germline CDR1 and CDR2 sequences are SQVTM and ANQGSEA. The CDR3 is CSVEIREGYYEQYF. The covered CDR3 bases are TGCAGCGTTGAAATCAGGGAGGGGTACTACGAG.

There are a few counts of this clone. Read sequence stops 3 residues before the CDR3 end, and the germline J gene provides the missing end. The chain uses TRBV7-8 and TRBJ2-3; TRBD1 is a possible D gene (6 bases). The CDR3 has 15 amino acids. V was shortened by 5 bases and J by 4 bases, with 16 bases between the two germline ends. CDR1 SGHVS and CDR2 FQNEAQ come from the germline V gene. The CDR3 spells CASSLRGTGPDTQYF. CDR3 DNA, as far as it was read: TGTGCCAGCAGCCTCAGAGGAACAGGGCCAGATACG.

This clone was seen many times. The read terminates 3 residues ahead of where the CDR3 ends, so the germline J gene completes it. The J gene is TRBJ1-6, the V gene TRBV5-4, with a weak D call TRBD1 (6 bases). The V gene's germline CDR1 is SGHNT and CDR2 YYREEE (reference sequence). V was shortened by 6 bases and J by 7 bases, with 14 bases between the two germline ends. The CDR3 contains 14 residues. The DNA read from the CDR3 is TGTGCCAGCAACGTTGACAGGTTAAATTCACCC. Its protein is CASNVDRLNSP. The CDR3, in full, reads CASNVDRLNSPLHF.

This clone came up many times. The CDR3 loop is CASGLVADTQYF. The DNA read from the CDR3 is TGTGCCAGCGGACTAGTCGCAGATACG. J is TRBJ2-3 and V is TRBV28; 7 bases line up with TRBD2. The sequence runs out 3 residues before the end of the CDR3; the remainder is reconstructed from the germline J gene. Germline V gives CDR1 MDHEN, CDR2 SYDVKM. Unmatched junction bases numbered 3, after V lost 8 bases and J lost 4 bases. The CDR3 runs 12 residues.

This clone was counted ten times or more. The CDR3 end falls 3 residues outside the read, so it is completed with the germline J gene. This sequence joins TRBV20-1 and TRBJ2-4; D might be TRBD2 (5 bases). V lost 6 bases to trimming and J lost 1 base, with 16 bases between them. CDR3 size: 15 residues. CDR1 is DFQATT, CDR2 SNEGSKA, per germline (reference sequence). CDR3 loop: CSALASLGAKNIQYF. The CDR3 bases that were read are TGCAGTGCCTTAGCGTCCCTGGGGGCCAAAAACATT.

At least ten counts were recorded for this clone. The junction differs from germline at one of its ends, possibly a read error. The part of the CDR3 DNA that was read is TGTGCTAGCAGCGGTAGGGACAACGAG. It is translated as CASSGRDNE. The full-length CDR3 reads as CASSGRDNEQYF. The V and J genes are TRBV7-7 and TRBJ2-7; weak D call: TRBD1 (6 bases). The sequence runs out 3 residues before the end of the CDR3; the remainder is reconstructed from the germline J gene. The CDR3 loop spans 12 amino acids. Germline V gives CDR1 SSHAT, CDR2 FNYEAQ (reference sequence).

This clone has at least ten counts. The read comes to an end 3 residues before the CDR3 does, leaving the germline J gene to fill in the end. V usage is TRBV23-1 and J usage is TRBJ2-4; D perhaps matches TRBD2 (6 bases). TRBV23-1 is assigned to the ORF class and has an uncertain function. The germline V and J ends were trimmed by 0 bases and 4 bases, with 19 bases remaining between them. The CDR3 contains 18 residues. The CDR3 bases that were read are TGCGCCAGCAGTCAATCGCGGGGCAGGGCTTACTCTAAAAACATT. Translating it yields CASSQSRGRAYSKNI. The full-length CDR3 reads as CASSQSRGRAYSKNIQYF.

This clone was observed at least ten times. The CDR3 goes on 3 residues after the read ends, and that part is filled in from the germline J gene. The chain recombines TRBV13 with TRBJ2-7, with D maybe TRBD1 (5 bases). Trimming shortened V by 5 bases and J by 2 bases, and 16 bases separated the two germline ends. Germline values: CDR1 PRHDT, CDR2 FYEKMQ (reference sequence). This CDR3 is 15 amino acids long. The chain's CDR3 is CASSQTPRDTYEQYF. The CDR3 bases that were read are TGTGCCAGCAGCCAGACCCCCAGGGATACCTACGAG.

This clone has a count of ten or more. The sequenced fragment ends 3 residues before the CDR3 boundary, so the rest is inferred from the germline J gene. The chain couples TRBV20-1 to TRBJ2-4; 11 nucleotides agree with TRBD2. CDR3 size: 19 residues. Germline V lookup: CDR1 DFQATT, CDR2 SNEGSKA (reference sequence). Germline trimming cut 3 bases from V and 0 bases from J; bases unmatched to any gene: 13. This CDR3 reads CSASVIAGGPRLAKNIQYF. The sequenced part of the CDR3 DNA is TGCAGTGCTAGCGTAATAGCGGGAGGGCCCCGTCTAGCCAAAAACATT.

Many counts were recorded for this clone. The read halts 3 residues ahead of the CDR3 end, with the missing end drawn from the germline J gene. J is TRBJ1-1 and V is TRBV29-1; D perhaps matches TRBD1 (5 bases). CDR1 and CDR2 from the germline V gene are SQVTM and ANQGSEA. With 6 bases removed from V and 0 bases from J, the gap between germline ends came to 14 bases. The CDR3 extends over 14 amino acids. The DNA read from the CDR3 is TGCAGCGTCGAATCGACAGCAATGAACACTGAA. Its translation is CSVESTAMNTE. In full, the CDR3 reads CSVESTAMNTEAFF.

This clone occurred many times. The CDR3 end falls 3 residues outside the read, so it is completed with the germline J gene. The chain carries TRBV5-1 and TRBJ2-5; 11 bases are a match to TRBD1. This CDR3 has 15 amino acids. The junction had 6 bases not matched to a gene; V was cut back by 4 bases and J by 4 bases. From germline, CDR1 is SGHRS and CDR2 YFSETQ. CDR3 in amino acids: CASSRSGTGGETQYF. The sequenced part of the CDR3 DNA is TGCGCCAGCAGCCGTTCCGGGACAGGGGGAGAGACC.

At least ten counts were recorded for this clone. The read halts 3 residues ahead of the CDR3 end, with the missing end drawn from the germline J gene. This chain links TRBV20-1 with TRBJ1-2; 10 bases align to TRBD1. This CDR3 is built from 14 residues. The germline V gene encodes CDR1 DFQATT and CDR2 SNEGSKA (reference sequence). The CDR3 bases that were read are TGCAGTGCTATTACCCCGGGACAGGGGATGGGC. Translated: CSAITPGQGMG. The full CDR3 protein reads CSAITPGQGMGYTF.